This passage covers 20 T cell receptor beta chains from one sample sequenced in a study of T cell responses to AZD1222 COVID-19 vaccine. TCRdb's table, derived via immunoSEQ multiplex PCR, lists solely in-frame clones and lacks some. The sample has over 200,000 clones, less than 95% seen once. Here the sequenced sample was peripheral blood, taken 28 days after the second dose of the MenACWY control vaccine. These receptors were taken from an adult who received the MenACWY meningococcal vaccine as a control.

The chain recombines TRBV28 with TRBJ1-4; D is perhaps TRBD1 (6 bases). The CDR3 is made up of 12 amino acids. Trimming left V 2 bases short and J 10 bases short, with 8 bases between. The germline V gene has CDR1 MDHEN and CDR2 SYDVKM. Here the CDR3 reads CASSLKGGKLFF. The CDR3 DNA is TGTGCCAGCAGTTTAAAAGGGGGAAAACTGTTTTTT.

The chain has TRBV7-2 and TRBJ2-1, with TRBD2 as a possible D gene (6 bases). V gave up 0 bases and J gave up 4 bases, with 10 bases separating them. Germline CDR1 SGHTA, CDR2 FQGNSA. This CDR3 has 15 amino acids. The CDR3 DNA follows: TGTGCCAGCAGCTTAGCTCCTAGCGATTACAATGAGCAGTTCTTC. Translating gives CASSLAPSDYNEQFF.

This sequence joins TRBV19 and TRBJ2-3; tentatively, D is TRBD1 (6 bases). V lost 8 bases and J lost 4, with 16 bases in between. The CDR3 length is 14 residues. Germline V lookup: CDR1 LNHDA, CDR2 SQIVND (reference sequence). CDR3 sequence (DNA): TGTGCCAGTCAACCCCAGGGGTCGGCAGATACGCAGTATTTT. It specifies CASQPQGSADTQYF.

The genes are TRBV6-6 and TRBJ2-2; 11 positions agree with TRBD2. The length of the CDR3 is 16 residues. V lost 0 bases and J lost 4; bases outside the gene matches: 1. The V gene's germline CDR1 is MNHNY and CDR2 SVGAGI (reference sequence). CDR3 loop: CASSYSLAGGTGELFF. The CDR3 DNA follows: TGTGCCAGCAGTTACTCTCTAGCGGGAGGCACCGGGGAGCTGTTTTTT.

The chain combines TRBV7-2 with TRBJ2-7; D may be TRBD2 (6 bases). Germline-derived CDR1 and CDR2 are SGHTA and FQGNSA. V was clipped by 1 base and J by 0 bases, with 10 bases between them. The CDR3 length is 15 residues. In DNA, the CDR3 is TGTGCCAGCAGCTTAGGGGGGGTCAGCTCCTACGAGCAGTACTTC. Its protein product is CASSLGGVSSYEQYF. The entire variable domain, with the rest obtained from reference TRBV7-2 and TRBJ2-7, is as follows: GAGVSQSPSNKVTEKGKDVELRCDPISGHTALYWYRQSLGQGLEFLIYFQGNSAPDKSGLPSDRFSAERTGGSVSTLTIQRTQQEDSAVYLCASSLGGVSSYEQYFGPGTRLTVT.

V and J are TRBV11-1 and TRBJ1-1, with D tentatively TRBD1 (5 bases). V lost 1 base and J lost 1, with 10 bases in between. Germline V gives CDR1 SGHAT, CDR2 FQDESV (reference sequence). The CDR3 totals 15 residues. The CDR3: CASSLDTGPNTEAFF. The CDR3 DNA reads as TGTGCCAGCAGCTTAGATACAGGTCCGAACACTGAAGCTTTCTTT.

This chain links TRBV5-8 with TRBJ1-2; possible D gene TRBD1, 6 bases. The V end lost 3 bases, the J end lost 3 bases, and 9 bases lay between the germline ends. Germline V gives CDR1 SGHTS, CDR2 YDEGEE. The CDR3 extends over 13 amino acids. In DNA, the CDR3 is TGTGCCAGCAGCTCACAGGGTTACTATGGCTACACCTTC. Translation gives CASSSQGYYGYTF.

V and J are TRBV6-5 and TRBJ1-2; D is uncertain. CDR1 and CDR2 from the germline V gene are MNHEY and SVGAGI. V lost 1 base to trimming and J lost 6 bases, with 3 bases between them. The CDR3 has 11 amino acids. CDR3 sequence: CASSYWDGYTF. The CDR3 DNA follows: TGTGCCAGCAGTTACTGGGATGGCTACACCTTC.

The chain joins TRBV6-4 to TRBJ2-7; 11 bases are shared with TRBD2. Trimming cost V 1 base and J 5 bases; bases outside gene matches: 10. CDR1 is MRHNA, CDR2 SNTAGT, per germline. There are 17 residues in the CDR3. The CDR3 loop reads CASSDCLAGGLVHEQYF. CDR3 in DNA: TGTGCCAGCAGTGACTGTCTAGCGGGAGGTCTCGTCCACGAGCAGTACTTC.

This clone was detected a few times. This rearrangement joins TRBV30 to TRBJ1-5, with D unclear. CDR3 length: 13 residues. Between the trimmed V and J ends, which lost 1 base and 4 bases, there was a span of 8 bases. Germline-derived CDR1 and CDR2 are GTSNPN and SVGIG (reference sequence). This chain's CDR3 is CAWSDRENQPQHF. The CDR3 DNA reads TGTGCCTGGAGTGATAGGGAAAATCAGCCCCAGCATTTT.

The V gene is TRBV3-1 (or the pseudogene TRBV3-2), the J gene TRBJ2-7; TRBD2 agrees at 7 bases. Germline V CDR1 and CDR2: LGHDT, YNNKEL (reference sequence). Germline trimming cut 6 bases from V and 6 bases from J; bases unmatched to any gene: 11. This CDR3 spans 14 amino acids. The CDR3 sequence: CASSSTSPSAEQYF. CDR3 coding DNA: TGTGCCAGCAGTTCGACTAGCCCGTCTGCCGAGCAGTACTTC.

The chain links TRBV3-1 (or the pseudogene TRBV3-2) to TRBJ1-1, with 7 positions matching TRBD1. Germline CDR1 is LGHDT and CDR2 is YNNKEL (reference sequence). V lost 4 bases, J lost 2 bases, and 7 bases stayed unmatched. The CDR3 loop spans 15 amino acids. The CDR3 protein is CASSPQGGGNTEAFF. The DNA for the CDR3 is TGTGCCAGCAGCCCTCAAGGGGGCGGAAACACTGAAGCTTTCTTT.

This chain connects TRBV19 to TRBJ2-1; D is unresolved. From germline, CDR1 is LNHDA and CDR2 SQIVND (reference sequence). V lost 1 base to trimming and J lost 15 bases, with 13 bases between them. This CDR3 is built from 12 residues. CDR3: CASSIGSRFRFF. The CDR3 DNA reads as TGTGCCAGTAGTATAGGATCCCGGTTTCGGTTCTTC.

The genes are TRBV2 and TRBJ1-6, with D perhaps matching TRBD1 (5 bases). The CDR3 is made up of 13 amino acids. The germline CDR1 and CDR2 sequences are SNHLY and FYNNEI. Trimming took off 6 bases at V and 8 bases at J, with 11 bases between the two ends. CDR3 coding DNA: TGTGCCAGCAGCCCCGACAGTGATTCACCCCTCCACTTT. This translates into CASSPDSDSPLHF.

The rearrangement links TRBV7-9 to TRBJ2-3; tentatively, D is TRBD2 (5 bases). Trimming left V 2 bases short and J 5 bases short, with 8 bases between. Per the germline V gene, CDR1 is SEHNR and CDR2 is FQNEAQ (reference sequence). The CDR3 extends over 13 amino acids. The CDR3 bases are TGTGCCAGCAGCTTACTAGCCGGAGATACGCAGTATTTT. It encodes CASSLLAGDTQYF.

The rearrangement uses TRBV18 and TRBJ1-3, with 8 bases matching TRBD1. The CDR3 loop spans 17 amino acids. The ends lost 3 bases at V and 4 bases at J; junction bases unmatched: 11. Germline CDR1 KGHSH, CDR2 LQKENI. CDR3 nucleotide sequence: TGTGCCAGCTCACCTTTAACCCAGGGGGCAGAAGGAAACACCATATATTTT. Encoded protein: CASSPLTQGAEGNTIYF. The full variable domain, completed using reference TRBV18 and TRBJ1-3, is NAGVMQNPRHLVRRRGQEARLRCSPMKGHSHVYWYRQLPEEGLKFMVYLQKENIIDESGMPKERFSAEFPKEGPSILRIQQVVRGDSAAYFCASSPLTQGAEGNTIYFGEGSWLTVV.

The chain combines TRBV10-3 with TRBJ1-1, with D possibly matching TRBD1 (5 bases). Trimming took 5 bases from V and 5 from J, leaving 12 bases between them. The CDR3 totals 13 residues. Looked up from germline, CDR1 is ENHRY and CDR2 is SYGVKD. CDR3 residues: CAISQGLGTEAFF. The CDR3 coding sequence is TGTGCCATCAGTCAGGGTCTGGGAACTGAAGCTTTCTTT.

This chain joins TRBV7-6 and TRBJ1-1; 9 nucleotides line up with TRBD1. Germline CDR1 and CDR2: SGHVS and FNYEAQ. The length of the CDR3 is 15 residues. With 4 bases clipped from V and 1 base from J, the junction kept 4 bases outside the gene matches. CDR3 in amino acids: CASSSGQGTNTEAFF. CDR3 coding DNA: TGTGCCAGCAGCTCGGGACAGGGCACGAACACTGAAGCTTTCTTT.

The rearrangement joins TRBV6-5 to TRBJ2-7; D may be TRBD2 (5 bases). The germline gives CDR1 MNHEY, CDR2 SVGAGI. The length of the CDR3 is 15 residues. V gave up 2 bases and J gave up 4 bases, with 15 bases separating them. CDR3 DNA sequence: TGTGCCAGCAGTTACGGAGCGGTATACAAATACGAGCAGTACTTC. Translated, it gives CASSYGAVYKYEQYF.

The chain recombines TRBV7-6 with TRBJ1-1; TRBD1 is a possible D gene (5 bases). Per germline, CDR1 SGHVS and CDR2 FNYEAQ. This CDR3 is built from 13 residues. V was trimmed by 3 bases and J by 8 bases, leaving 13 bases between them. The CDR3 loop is CASSLGQGPEAFF. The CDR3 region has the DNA TGTGCCAGCAGCTTGGGGCAGGGTCCCGAAGCTTTCTTT.